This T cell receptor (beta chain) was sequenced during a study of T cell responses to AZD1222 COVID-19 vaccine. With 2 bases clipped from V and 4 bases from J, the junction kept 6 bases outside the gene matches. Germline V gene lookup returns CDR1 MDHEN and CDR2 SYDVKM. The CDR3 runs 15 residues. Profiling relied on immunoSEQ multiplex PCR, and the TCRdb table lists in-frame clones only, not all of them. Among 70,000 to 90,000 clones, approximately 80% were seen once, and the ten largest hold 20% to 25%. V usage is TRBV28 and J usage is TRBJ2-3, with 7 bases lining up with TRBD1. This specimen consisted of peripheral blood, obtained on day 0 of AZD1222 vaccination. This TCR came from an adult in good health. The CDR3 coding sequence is TGTGCCAGCAGTTTAATAACAGGGGTCGCAGATACGCAGTATTTT. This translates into CASSLITGVADTQYF.